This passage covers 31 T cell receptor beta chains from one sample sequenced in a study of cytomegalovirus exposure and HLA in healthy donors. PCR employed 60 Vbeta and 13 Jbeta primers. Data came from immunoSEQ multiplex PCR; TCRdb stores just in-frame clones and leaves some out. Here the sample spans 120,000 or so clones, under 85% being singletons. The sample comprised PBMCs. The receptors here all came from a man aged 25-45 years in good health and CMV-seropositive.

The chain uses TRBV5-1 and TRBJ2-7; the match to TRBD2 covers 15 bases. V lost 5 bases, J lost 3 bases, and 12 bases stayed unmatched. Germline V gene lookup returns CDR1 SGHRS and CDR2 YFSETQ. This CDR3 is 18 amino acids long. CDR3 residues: CASRGWTSGGGAHYEQYF. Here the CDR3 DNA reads TGCGCCAGCAGAGGCTGGACTAGCGGGGGGGGAGCGCACTACGAGCAGTACTTC.

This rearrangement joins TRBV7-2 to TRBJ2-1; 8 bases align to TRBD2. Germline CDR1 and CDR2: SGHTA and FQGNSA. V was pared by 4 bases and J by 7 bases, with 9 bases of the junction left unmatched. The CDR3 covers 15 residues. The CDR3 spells CASSSLTSAGNEQFF. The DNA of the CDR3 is TGTGCCAGCAGCTCCCTGACTAGCGCGGGTAATGAGCAGTTCTTC. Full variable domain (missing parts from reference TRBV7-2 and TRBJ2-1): GAGVSQSPSNKVTEKGKDVELRCDPISGHTALYWYRQSLGQGLEFLIYFQGNSAPDKSGLPSDRFSAERTGGSVSTLTIQRTQQEDSAVYLCASSSLTSAGNEQFFGPGTRLTVL.

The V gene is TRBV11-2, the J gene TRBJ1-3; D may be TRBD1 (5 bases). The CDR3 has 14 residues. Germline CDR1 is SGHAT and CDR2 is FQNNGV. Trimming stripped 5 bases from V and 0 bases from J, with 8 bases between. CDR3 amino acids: CASSPGSSGNTIYF. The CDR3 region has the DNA TGTGCCAGCAGCCCAGGGTCCTCTGGAAACACCATATATTTT.

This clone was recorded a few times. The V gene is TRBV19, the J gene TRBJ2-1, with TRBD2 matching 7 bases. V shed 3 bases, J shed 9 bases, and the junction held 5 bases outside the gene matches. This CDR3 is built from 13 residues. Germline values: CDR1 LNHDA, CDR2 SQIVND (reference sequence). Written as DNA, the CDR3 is TGTGCCAGTAGTATTGGTGGGGGGGGTGAGCAGTTCTTC. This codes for CASSIGGGGEQFF.

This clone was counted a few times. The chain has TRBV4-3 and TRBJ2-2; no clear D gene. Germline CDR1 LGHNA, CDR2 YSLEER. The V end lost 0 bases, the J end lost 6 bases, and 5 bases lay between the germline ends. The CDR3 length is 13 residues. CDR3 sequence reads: CASSQDRAGELFF. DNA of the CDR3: TGCGCCAGCAGCCAAGACCGGGCCGGGGAGCTGTTTTTT.

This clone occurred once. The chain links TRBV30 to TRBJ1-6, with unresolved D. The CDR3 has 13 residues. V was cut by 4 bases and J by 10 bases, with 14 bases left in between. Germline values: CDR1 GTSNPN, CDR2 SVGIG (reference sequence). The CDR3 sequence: CAWTGIPFSPLHF. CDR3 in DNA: TGTGCCTGGACCGGGATACCTTTCTCACCCCTCCACTTT.

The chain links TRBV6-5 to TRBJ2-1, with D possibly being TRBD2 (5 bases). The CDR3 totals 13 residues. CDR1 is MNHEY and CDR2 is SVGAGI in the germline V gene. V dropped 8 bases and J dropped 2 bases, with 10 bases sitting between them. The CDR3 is CASFGGPYNEQFF. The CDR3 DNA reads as TGTGCCAGCTTCGGAGGTCCCTACAATGAGCAGTTCTTC.

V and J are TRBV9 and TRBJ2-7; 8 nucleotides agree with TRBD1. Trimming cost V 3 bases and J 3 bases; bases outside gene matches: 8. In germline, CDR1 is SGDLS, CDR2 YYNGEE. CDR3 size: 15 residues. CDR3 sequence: CASSAQPGQDYEQYF. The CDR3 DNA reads TGTGCCAGCAGCGCACAACCGGGACAGGACTACGAGCAGTACTTC.

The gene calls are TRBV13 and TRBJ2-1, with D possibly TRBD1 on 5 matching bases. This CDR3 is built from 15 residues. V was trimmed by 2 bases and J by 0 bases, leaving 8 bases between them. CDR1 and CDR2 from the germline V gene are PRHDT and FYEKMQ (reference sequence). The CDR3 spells CASSLMQGSYNEQFF. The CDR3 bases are TGTGCCAGCAGCTTAATGCAGGGCTCCTACAATGAGCAGTTCTTC.

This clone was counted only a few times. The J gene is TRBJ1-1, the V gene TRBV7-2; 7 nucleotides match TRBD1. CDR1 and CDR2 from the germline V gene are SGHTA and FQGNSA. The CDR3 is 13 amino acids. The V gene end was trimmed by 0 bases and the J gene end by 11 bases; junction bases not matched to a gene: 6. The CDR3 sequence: CASSLAGGGWAFF. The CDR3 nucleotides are TGTGCCAGCAGCTTAGCAGGGGGCGGGTGGGCTTTCTTT.

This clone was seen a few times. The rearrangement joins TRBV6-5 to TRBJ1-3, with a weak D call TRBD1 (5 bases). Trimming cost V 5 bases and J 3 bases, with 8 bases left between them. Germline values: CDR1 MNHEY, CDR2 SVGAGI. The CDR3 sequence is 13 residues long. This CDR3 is CASSPGGGNTIYF. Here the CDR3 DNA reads TGTGCCAGCAGTCCGGGGGGTGGAAACACCATATATTTT.

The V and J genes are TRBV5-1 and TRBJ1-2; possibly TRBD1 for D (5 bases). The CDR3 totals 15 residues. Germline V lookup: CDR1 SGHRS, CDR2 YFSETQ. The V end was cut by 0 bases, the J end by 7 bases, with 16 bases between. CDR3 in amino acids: CASSLASSGGAGYTF. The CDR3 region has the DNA TGCGCCAGCAGCTTGGCGTCCAGCGGAGGGGCTGGCTACACCTTC.

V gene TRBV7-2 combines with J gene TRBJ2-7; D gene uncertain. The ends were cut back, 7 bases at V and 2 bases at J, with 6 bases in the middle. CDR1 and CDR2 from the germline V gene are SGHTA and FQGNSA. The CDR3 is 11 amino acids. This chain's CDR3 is CASTLAYEQYF. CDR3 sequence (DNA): TGTGCCAGCACCCTCGCCTACGAGCAGTACTTC.

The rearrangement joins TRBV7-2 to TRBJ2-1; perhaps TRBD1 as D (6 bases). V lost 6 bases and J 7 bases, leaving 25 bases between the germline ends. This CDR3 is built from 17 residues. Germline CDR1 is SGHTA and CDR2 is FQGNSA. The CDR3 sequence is CASSLWGLGASGNEQFF. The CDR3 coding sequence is TGTGCCAGCAGTCTGTGGGGATTGGGGGCCTCTGGGAATGAGCAGTTCTTC. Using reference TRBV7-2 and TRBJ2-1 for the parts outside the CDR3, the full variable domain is GAGVSQSPSNKVTEKGKDVELRCDPISGHTALYWYRQSLGQGLEFLIYFQGNSAPDKSGLPSDRFSAERTGGSVSTLTIQRTQQEDSAVYLCASSLWGLGASGNEQFFGPGTRLTVL.

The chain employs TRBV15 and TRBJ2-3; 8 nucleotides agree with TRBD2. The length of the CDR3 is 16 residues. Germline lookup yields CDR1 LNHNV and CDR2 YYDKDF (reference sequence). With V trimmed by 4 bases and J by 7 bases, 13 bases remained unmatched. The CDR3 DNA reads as TGTGCCACCAGCAAGGCGGGACTAGGTTCCCCTTATACGCAGTATTTT. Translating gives CATSKAGLGSPYTQYF.

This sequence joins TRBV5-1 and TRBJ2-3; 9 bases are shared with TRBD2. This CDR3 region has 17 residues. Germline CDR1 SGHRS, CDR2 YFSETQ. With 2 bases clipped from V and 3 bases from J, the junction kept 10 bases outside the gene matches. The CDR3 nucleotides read TGCGCCAGCAGCTTCCGATCAGCGGGGGGCCGAACAGATACGCAGTATTTT. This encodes CASSFRSAGGRTDTQYF.

The DNA of the CDR3 is TGTGCCAGCCTCCTAGGGGACACTGAAGCTTTCTTT. Its protein product is CASLLGDTEAFF. The chain recombines TRBV2 with TRBJ1-1, with a tentative D call TRBD1 (5 bases). Trimming took 8 bases from V and 3 from J, leaving 10 bases between them. Germline V CDR1 and CDR2: SNHLY, FYNNEI. The CDR3 is made up of 12 amino acids.

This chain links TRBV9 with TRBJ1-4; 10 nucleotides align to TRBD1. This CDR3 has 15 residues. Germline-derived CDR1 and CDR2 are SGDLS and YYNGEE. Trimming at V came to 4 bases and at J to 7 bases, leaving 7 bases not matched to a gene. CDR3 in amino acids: CASSPSGQGFEKLFF. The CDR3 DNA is TGTGCCAGCAGCCCCTCGGGACAGGGGTTTGAAAAACTGTTTTTT.

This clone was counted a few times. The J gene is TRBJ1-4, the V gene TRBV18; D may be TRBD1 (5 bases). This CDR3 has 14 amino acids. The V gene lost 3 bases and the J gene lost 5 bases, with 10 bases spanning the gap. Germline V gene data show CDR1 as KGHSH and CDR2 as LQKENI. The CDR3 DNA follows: TGTGCCAGCTCACCTCAGGGTGAGAATGAAAAACTGTTTTTT. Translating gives CASSPQGENEKLFF.

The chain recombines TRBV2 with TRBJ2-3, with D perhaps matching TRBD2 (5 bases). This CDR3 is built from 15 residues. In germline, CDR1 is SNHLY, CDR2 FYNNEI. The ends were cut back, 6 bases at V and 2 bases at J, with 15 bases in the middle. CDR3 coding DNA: TGTGCCAGCAGACGAACGGGGAAAGCCACAGATACGCAGTATTTT. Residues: CASRRTGKATDTQYF. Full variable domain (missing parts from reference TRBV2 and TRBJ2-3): EPEVTQTPSHQVTQMGQEVILRCVPISNHLYFYWYRQILGQKVEFLVSFYNNEISEKSEIFDDQFSVERPDGSNFTLKIRSTKLEDSAMYFCASRRTGKATDTQYFGPGTRLTVL.

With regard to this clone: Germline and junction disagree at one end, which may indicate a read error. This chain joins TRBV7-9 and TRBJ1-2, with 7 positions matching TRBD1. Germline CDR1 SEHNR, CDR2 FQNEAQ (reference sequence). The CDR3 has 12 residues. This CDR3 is CSSSLGQEGYTF. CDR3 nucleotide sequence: TGTTCCAGCAGCCTCGGACAGGAGGGCTACACCTTC.

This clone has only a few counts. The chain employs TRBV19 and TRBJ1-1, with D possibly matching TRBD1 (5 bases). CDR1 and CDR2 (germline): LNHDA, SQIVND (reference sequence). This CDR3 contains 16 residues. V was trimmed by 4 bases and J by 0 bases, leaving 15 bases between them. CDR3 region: CASSTTGSLMNTEAFF. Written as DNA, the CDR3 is TGTGCCAGTAGTACCACAGGTTCCCTAATGAACACTGAAGCTTTCTTT.

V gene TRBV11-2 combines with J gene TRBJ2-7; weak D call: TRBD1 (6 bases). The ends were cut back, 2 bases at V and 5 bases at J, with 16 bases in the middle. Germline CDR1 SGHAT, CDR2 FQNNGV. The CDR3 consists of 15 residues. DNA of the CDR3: TGTGCCAGCAGCTTAAGGCGAGGGGGTCAGAACGAGCAGTACTTC. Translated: CASSLRRGGQNEQYF.

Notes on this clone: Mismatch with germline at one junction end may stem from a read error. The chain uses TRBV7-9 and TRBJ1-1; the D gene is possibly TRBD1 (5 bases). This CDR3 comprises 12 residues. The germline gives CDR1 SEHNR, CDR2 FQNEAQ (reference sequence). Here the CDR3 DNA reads TGTTCCAGCGGCAGGGAGGTCACTGAAGCTTTCTTT. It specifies CSSGREVTEAFF.

CDR3 DNA: TGTGCCAGCAGCTTCGACAGGGTCGGGTTCACCGGGGAGCTGTTTTTT. Protein: CASSFDRVGFTGELFF. The chain combines TRBV7-9 with TRBJ2-2; 7 bases are a match to TRBD1. After removal of 3 bases from V and 4 bases from J, the junction contained 8 bases not matched to a gene. The CDR3 has 16 amino acids. Germline V CDR1 and CDR2: SEHNR, FQNEAQ (reference sequence).

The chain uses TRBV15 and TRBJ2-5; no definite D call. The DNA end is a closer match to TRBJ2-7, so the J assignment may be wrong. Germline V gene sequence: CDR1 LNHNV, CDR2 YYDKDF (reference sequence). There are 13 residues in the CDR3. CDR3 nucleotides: TGTGCCACCAGCAGAGATCCAGGATCCGAGCAGTACTTC. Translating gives CATSRDPGSEQYF.

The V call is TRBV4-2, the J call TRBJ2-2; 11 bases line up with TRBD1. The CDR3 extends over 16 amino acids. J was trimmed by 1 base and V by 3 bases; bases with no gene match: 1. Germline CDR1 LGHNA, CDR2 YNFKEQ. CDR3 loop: CASSHGTGGNTGELFF. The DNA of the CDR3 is TGTGCCAGCAGCCACGGGACAGGGGGGAACACCGGGGAGCTGTTTTTT.

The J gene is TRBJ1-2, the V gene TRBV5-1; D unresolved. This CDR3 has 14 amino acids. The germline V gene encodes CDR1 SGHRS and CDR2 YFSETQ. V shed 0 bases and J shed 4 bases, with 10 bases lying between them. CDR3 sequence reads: CASSLEVTIYGYTF. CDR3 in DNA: TGCGCCAGCAGCTTGGAAGTGACAATCTATGGCTACACCTTC.

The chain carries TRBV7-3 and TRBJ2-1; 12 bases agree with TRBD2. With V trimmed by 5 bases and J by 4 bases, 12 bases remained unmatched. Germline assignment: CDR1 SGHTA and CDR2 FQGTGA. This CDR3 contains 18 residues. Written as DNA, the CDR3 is TGTGCCAGCAGCCCTCGGACTAGCGGGGCCTTTCGGTACAATGAGCAGTTCTTC. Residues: CASSPRTSGAFRYNEQFF.

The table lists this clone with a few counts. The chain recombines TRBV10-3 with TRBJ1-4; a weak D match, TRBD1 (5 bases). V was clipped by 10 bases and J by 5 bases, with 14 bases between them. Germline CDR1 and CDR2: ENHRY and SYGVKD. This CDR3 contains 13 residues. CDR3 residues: CATSTEENEKLFF. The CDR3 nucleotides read TGTGCCACCTCGACAGAAGAAAATGAAAAACTGTTTTTT.

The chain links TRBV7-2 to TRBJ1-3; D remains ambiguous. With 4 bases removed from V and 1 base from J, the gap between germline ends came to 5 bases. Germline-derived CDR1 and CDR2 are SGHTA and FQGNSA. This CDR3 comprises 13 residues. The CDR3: CASSSNSGNTIYF. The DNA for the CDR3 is TGTGCCAGCAGCTCCAATTCTGGAAACACCATATATTTT.